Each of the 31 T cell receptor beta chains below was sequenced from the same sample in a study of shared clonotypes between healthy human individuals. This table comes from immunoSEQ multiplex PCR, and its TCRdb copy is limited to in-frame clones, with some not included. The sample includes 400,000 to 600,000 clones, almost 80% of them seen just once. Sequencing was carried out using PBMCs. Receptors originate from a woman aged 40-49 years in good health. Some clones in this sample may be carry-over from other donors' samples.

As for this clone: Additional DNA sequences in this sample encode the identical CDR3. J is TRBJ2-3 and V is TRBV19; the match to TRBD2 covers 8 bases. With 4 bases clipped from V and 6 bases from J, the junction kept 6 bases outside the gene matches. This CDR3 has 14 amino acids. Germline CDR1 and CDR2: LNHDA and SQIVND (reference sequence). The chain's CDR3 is CASSTPGLADTQYF. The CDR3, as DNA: TGTGCCAGTAGTACTCCAGGACTAGCTGATACGCAGTATTTT.

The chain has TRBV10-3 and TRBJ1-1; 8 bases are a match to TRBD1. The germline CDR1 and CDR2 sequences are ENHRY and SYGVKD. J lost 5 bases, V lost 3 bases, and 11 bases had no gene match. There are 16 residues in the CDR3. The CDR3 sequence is CAISEERGQGRTEAFF. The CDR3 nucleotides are TGTGCCATCAGTGAAGAGAGAGGACAGGGACGGACTGAAGCTTTCTTT.

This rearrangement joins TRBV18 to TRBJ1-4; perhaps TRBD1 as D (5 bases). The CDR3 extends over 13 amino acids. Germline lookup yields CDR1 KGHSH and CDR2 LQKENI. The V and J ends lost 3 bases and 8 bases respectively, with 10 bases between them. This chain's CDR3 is CASSPGVDEKLFF. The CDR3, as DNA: TGTGCCAGCTCACCGGGGGTTGACGAAAAACTGTTTTTT.

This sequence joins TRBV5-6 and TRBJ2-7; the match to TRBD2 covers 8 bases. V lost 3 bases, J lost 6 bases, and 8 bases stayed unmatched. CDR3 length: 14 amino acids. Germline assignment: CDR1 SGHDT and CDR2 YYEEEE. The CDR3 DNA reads TGTGCCAGCAGCTCCGGGACTAGGGTCGCCGAGCAGTACTTC. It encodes CASSSGTRVAEQYF.

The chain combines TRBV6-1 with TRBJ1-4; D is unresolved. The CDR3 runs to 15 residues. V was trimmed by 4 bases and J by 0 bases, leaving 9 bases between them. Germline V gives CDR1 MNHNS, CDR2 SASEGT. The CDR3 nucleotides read TGTGCCAGCAGTGCCTCAGTAGCAACTAATGAAAAACTGTTTTTT. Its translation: CASSASVATNEKLFF.

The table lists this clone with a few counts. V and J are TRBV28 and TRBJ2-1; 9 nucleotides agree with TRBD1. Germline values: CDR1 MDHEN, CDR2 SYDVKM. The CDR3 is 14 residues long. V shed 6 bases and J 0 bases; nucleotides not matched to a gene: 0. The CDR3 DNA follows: TGTGCCAGCAGGACAGGGGGCTCCTACAATGAGCAGTTCTTC. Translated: CASRTGGSYNEQFF.

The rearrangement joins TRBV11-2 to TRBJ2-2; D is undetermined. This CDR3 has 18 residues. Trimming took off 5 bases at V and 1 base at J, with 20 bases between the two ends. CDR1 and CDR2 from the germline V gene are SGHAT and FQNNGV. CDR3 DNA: TGTGCCAGCAGCCAGAGGTCTACGGCGGAGAAGAACACCGGGGAGCTGTTTTTT. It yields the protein CASSQRSTAEKNTGELFF.

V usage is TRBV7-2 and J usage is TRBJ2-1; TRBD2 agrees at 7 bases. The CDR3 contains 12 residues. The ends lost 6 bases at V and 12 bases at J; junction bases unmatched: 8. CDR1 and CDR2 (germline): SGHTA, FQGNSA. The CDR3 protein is CASSRAGVGQFF. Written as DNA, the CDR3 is TGTGCCAGCAGTAGGGCGGGAGTGGGGCAGTTCTTC.

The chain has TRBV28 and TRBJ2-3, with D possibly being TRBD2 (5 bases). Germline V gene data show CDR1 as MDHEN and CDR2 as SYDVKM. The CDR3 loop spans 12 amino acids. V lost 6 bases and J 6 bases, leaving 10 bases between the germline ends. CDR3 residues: CASRSTGDTQYF. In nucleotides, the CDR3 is TGTGCCAGCAGGTCTACGGGGGATACGCAGTATTTT.

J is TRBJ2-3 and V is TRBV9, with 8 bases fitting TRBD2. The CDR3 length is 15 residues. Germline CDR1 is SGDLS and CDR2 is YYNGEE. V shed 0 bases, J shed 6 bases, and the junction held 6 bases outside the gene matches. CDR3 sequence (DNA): TGTGCCAGCAGCGTAGTTGGGACTAGTCTGGATACGCAGTATTTT. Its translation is CASSVVGTSLDTQYF.

CDR3 DNA: TGTGCCAGCAGAGGACTAGCGGGAGCCTACGAGCAGTACTTC. Protein: CASRGLAGAYEQYF. This chain connects TRBV27 to TRBJ2-7, with 13 bases matching TRBD2. The length of the CDR3 is 14 residues. Germline CDR1 and CDR2: MNHEY and SMNVEV (reference sequence). J gave up 2 bases and V 6 bases, and 1 base lay outside the gene matches.

CDR3 nucleotides: TGCGCCAGCAGCTTGGACTTGGGCAATGAGCAGTTCTTC. The encoded protein is CASSLDLGNEQFF. J is TRBJ2-1 and V is TRBV5-1, with D unresolved. Germline V gene data show CDR1 as SGHRS and CDR2 as YFSETQ. This CDR3 comprises 13 residues. V was clipped by 0 bases and J by 6 bases, with 7 bases between them.

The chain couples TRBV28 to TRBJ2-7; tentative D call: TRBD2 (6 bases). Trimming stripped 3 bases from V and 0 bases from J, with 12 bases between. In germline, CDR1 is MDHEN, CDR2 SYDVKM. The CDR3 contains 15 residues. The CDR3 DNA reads TGTGCCAGCAGTTTGGGTGGGCGGGGCTCCTACGAGCAGTACTTC. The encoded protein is CASSLGGRGSYEQYF.

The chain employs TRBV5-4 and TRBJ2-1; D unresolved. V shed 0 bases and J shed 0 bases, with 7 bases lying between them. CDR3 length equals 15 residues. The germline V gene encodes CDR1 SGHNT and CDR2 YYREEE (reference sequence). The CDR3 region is CASSLVASSYNEQFF. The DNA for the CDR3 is TGTGCCAGCAGCTTGGTGGCCAGCTCCTACAATGAGCAGTTCTTC.

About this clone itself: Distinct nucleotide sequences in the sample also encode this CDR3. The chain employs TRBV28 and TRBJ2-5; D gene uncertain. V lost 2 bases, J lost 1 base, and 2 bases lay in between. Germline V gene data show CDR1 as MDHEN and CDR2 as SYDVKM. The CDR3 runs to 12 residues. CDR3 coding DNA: TGTGCCAGCAGTTTAGCCCAAGAGACCCAGTACTTC. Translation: CASSLAQETQYF.

The CDR3 coding sequence is TGTGCCAGCTCATCCGGGACTAGCGGCTACAATGAGCAGTTCTTC. Its protein product is CASSSGTSGYNEQFF. This chain connects TRBV19 to TRBJ2-1; 11 bases fit TRBD2. From germline, CDR1 is LNHDA and CDR2 SQIVND (reference sequence). The V segment lost 9 bases and the J segment 3 bases; nucleotides outside the gene matches: 7. This CDR3 has 15 residues. The whole variable domain, filled in from reference TRBV19 and TRBJ2-1, reads DGGITQSPKYLFRKEGQNVTLSCEQNLNHDAMYWYRQDPGQGLRLIYYSQIVNDFQKGDIAEGYSVSREKKESFPLTVTSAQKNPTAFYLCASSSGTSGYNEQFFGPGTRLTVL.

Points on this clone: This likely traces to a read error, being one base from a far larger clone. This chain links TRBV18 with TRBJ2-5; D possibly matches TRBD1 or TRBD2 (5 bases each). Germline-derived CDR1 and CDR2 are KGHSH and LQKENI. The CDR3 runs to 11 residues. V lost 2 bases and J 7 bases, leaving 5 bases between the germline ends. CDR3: CASSPGGTQYF. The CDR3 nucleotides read TGTGCCAGCTCACCAGGGGGGACCCAGTACTTC. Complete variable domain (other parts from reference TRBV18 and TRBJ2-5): NAGVMQNPRHLVRRRGQEARLRCSPMKGHSHVYWYRQLPEEGLKFMVYLQKENIIDESGMPKERFSAEFPKEGPSILRIQQVVRGDSAAYFCASSPGGTQYFGPGTRLLVL.

The chain's CDR3 is CASSPLQGKGNEQFF. The CDR3 nucleotides read TGTGCCAGCAGCCCATTACAGGGGAAGGGCAATGAGCAGTTCTTC. The gene calls are TRBV27 and TRBJ2-1, with TRBD1 matching 7 bases. Losses at the gene ends were 6 bases for V and 6 bases for J; bases not matched to a gene: 11. The germline gives CDR1 MNHEY, CDR2 SMNVEV (reference sequence). This CDR3 contains 15 residues.

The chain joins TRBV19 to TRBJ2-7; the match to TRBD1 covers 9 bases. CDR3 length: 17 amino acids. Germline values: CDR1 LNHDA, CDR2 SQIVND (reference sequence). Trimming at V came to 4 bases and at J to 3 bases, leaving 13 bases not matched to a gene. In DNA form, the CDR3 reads TGTGCCAGTAGTAAGGTGGGTCCCGGACAGGGGTTCTACGAGCAGTACTTC. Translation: CASSKVGPGQGFYEQYF.

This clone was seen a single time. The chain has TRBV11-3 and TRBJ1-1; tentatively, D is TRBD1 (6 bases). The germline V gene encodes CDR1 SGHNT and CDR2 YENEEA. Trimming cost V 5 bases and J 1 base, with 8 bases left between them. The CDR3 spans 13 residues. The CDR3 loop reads CASSQTGNTEAFF. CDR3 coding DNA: TGTGCCAGCAGCCAGACAGGGAACACTGAAGCTTTCTTT.

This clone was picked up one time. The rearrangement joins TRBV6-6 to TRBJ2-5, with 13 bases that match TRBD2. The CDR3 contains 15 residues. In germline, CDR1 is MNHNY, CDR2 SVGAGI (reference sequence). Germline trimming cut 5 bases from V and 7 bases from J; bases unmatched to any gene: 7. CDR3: CASSPRTSGSRTQYF. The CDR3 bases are TGTGCCAGCAGTCCGCGGACTAGCGGGAGTCGGACCCAGTACTTC.

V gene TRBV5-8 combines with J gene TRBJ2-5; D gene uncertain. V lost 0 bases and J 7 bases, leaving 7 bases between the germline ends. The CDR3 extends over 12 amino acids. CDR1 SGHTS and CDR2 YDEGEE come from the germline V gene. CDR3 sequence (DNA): TGTGCCAGCAGCTTGGAATTACGGACCCAGTACTTC. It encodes CASSLELRTQYF.

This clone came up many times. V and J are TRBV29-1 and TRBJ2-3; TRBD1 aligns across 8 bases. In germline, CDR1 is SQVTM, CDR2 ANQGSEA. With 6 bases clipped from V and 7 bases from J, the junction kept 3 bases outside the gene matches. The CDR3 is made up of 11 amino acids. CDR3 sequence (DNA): TGCAGCGTAGACAGGGGTTATACGCAGTATTTT. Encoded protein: CSVDRGYTQYF.

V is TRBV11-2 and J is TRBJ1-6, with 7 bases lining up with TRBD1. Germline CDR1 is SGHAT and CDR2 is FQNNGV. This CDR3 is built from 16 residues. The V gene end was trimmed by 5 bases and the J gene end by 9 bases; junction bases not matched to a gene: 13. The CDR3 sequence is CASSPDRVEATSPLHF. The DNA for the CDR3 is TGTGCCAGCAGCCCAGACAGGGTGGAGGCTACTTCACCCCTCCACTTT.

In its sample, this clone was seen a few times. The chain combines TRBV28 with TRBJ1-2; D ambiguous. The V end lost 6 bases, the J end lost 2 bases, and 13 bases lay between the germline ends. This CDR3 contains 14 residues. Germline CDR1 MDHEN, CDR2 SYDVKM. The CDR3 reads CASRFKGGNYGYTF. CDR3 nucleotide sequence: TGTGCCAGCAGATTCAAGGGAGGGAACTATGGCTACACCTTC.

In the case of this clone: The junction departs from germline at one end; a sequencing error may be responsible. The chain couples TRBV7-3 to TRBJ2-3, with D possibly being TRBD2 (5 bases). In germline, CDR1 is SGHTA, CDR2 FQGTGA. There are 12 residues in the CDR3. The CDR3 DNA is TGTGCCAGCAGCTTCGGCGGGTACCCCCCGCATTTT. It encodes CASSFGGYPPHF. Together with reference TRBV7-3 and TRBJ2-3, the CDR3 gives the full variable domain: GAGVSQTPSNKVTEKGKYVELRCDPISGHTALYWYRQSLGQGPEFLIYFQGTGAADDSGLPNDRFFAVRPEGSVSTLKIQRTERGDSAVYLCASSFGGYPPHFGPGTRLTVL.

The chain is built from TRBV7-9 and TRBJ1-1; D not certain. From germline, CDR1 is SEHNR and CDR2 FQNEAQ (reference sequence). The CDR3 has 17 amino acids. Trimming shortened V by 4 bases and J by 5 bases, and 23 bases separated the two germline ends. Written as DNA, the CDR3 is TGTGCCAGCAGCTCCCACTTACAGACCCAGGTTAAGACTGAAGCTTTCTTT. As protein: CASSSHLQTQVKTEAFF.

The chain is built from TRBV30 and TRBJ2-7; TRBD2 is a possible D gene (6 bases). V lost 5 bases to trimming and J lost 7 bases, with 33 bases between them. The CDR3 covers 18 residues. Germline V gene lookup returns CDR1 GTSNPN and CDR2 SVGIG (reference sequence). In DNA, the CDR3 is TGTGCCTGGGCGCCGGGACTGCCGCTTCTAGCCGGGAGTTTGGAGCAGTACTTC. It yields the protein CAWAPGLPLLAGSLEQYF. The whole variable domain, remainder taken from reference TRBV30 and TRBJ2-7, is SQTIHQWPATLVQPVGSPLSLECTVEGTSNPNLYWYRQAAGRGLQLLFYSVGIGQISSEVPQNLSASRPQDRQFILSSKKLLLSDSGFYLCAWAPGLPLLAGSLEQYFGPGTRLTVT.

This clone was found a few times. CDR3 region: CAWSKSWGQGAQPQHF. The CDR3 DNA is TGTGCCTGGAGTAAGTCTTGGGGACAGGGGGCTCAGCCCCAGCATTTT. J is TRBJ1-5 and V is TRBV30, with 12 bases identical to TRBD1. V was clipped by 2 bases and J by 6 bases; unmatched bases: 8. Germline V gives CDR1 GTSNPN, CDR2 SVGIG (reference sequence). This CDR3 has 16 amino acids. Together with reference TRBV30 and TRBJ1-5, the CDR3 gives the full variable domain: SQTIHQWPATLVQPVGSPLSLECTVEGTSNPNLYWYRQAAGRGLQLLFYSVGIGQISSEVPQNLSASRPQDRQFILSSKKLLLSDSGFYLCAWSKSWGQGAQPQHFGDGTRLSIL.

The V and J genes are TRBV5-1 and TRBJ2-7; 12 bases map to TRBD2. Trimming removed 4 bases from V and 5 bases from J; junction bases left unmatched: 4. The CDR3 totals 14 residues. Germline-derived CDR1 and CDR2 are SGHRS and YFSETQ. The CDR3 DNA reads TGCGCCAGCAGCCCGGGACTAGCGGGCGACGAGCAGTACTTC. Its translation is CASSPGLAGDEQYF. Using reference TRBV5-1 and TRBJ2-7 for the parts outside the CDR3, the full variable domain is KAGVTQTPRYLIKTRGQQVTLSCSPISGHRSVSWYQQTPGQGLQFLFEYFSETQRNKGNFPGRFSGRQFSNSRSEMNVSTLELGDSALYLCASSPGLAGDEQYFGPGTRLTVT.

CDR3 sequence reads: CAGSGTGMSEQYF. The CDR3 nucleotides read TGTGCCGGCTCCGGGACAGGGATGAGCGAGCAGTACTTC. V is TRBV10-3 and J is TRBJ2-7, with 9 positions matching TRBD1. The CDR3 spans 13 residues. CDR1 and CDR2 from the germline V gene are ENHRY and SYGVKD. V dropped 11 bases and J dropped 6; count of bases not matched to a gene: 11.